This TCR beta chain was sequenced for a study of blood T cells in healthy people across ages. Whole-study findings and limits: Reliance upon unsorted PBMCs precluded definitive naive versus antigen-experienced comparison. Any changes in expanded clonotypes were possibly confounded, as donor CMV status remained unknown.

Regarding this clonotype: Its antigen is not identified.

With a J-beta primer mix and a sample-barcoded 5' primer, a second PCR ran about 7 to 12 cycles. TCRdb re-analysed the 5' RACE reads in MiXCR, keeping a single row per CDR3 protein. The sample lists about a million distinct CDR3 sequences, just over 50% occurring once. From germline, CDR1 is SQVTM and CDR2 ANQGSEA. V was clipped by 4 bases and J by 5 bases; unmatched bases: 5. This CDR3 spans 13 amino acids. Sequenced: blood. The TCR sequence derives from an older woman in good health. This rearrangement joins TRBV29-1 to TRBJ2-5; 9 positions agree with TRBD2. CDR3 sequence reads: CSVGASGKETQYF. The CDR3 bases are TGCAGCGTTGGGGCTAGCGGGAAGGAGACCCAGTACTTC. Complete variable domain (other parts from reference TRBV29-1 and TRBJ2-5): SAVISQKPSRDICQRGTSLTIQCQVDSQVTMMFWYRQQPGQSLTLIATANQGSEATYESGFVIDKFPISRPNLTFSTLTVSNMSPEDSSIYLCSVGASGKETQYFGPGTRLLVL.